Listed below are T cell receptor beta chains from one sample, sequenced in a study of control samples from healthy donors and cancer patients. Produced via immunoSEQ multiplex PCR; TCRdb's table is partial and in-frame only. Of 90,000 to 100,000 clones in the sample, around three quarters were seen once. Sequencing was carried out using blood. These receptors were collected from a woman in her twenties or thirties in good health. CDR3s include the opening cysteine and the closing phenylalanine or tryptophan.

TRBV11-2	TRBJ1-2	CASSLVRRVGYGYTF
TRBV6-2/TRBV6-3	TRBJ2-7	CASSPSDRLYEQYF
TRBV19	TRBJ1-2	CASSIVSGQGNYGYTF
TRBV27	TRBJ1-1	CASIASWENTEAFF
TRBV19	TRBJ1-5	CASMVQYGNQPQHF
TRBV7-3	TRBJ1-1	CASSLMARNTEAFF
TRBV18	TRBJ2-2	CASSPTGGKTGELFF
TRBV10-3	TRBJ2-7	CAISESTGGTYEQYF
TRBV6-1	TRBJ1-5	CASSALGQFFNQPQHF
TRBV30	TRBJ1-1	CAYTRGTEAFF
TRBV6-5	TRBJ1-2	CASSLLGTGVDTF
TRBV7-2	TRBJ1-3	CASSSPPGNTIYF
TRBV21-1	TRBJ2-7	CASSIWCRGCEQYF
TRBV29-1	TRBJ1-1	CSVKTGLTEAFF
TRBV20-1	TRBJ2-1	CSAGGSGQFF
TRBV9	TRBJ2-2	CASSAGSSSGELFF
TRBV9	TRBJ1-2	CASSVPGQGPPNYGYTF
TRBV9	TRBJ1-2	CASSVETGGMGYGYTF
TRBV6-1	TRBJ2-3	CASSEAPDRATDTQYF
TRBV6-1	TRBJ1-4	CASREGGLKGNGPLFF
TRBV19	TRBJ2-5	CASSIDRQGAKETQYF
TRBV19	TRBJ2-3	CASSYSGTQYF
TRBV19	TRBJ2-1	CASSTPPGQGPNEQFF
TRBV9	TRBJ2-7	CASSVGGGGAHEQYF
TRBV5-1	TRBJ1-1	CASRLGGSNTEAFF
TRBV27	TRBJ1-6	CASSLKVVRGNSYNSPLHF
TRBV6-5	TRBJ1-5	CASRSGWQQDQPQHF
TRBV9	TRBJ2-3	CASSVSGRTDTQYF
TRBV14	TRBJ1-3	CASSQTGIGGNTIYF
TRBV5-4	TRBJ1-1	CASRAGVSGNTEAFF
TRBV2	TRBJ1-6	CASSEDNSPLHF
TRBV5-1	TRBJ2-7	CASSLTAGSREQYF
TRBV25-1	TRBJ2-1	CASSELVGHEQFF
TRBV10-2	TRBJ1-4	CASSGEWGIREKLFF
TRBV6-5	TRBJ2-7	CASSSWDEQYF
TRBV30	TRBJ1-1	CAWRRTDLNTEAFF
TRBV6-1	TRBJ1-1	CASSEARGAAEAFF
TRBV6-1	TRBJ2-3	CASSETPGGDSTDTQYF
TRBV15	TRBJ1-5	CATSREPGGRQPQHF
TRBV7-9	TRBJ1-1	CASNRAGDTEAFF